This T cell receptor (beta chain) derives from a study of early T cells in non-severe SARS-CoV-2 infection. In this sample, this clonotype turned up a few times. TCRdb reprocessed the 5' RACE reads with MiXCR, giving one entry per CDR3 protein. The table shows some 87,000 distinct CDR3 sequences, with about 13% occurring only once. V lost 0 bases, J lost 0 bases, and 7 bases lay in between. Looked up from germline, CDR1 is SGHKS and CDR2 is YYEKEE (reference sequence). The CDR3 totals 15 residues. The source is an adult who was a healthcare worker with PCR-confirmed SARS-CoV-2 infection or an uninfected control (not recorded which). This sequence joins TRBV5-5 and TRBJ1-5; D is unresolved. Material: whole blood. CDR3 sequence: CASSLERFSNQPQHF. DNA of the CDR3: TGTGCCAGCAGCTTGGAGCGATTTAGCAATCAGCCCCAGCATTTT.